The 16 T cell receptor beta chains reported below all come from one sample, sequenced in a study of CD8 T cells in Susac syndrome. Random hexamers served to reverse transcribe about 0.5 to 1 ug RNA. TCRdb recomputed calls from the immunoSEQ multiplex PCR reads with MiXCR, one row per CDR3 protein. Altogether some 300,000 distinct CDR3 sequences are present, approximately 85% being singletons, with the ten largest covering 0.21%. Sequencing was carried out using CD8+ T cells from PBMCs. These receptors were taken from a human donor with multiple sclerosis.

This clonotype has just a few counts. This chain uses TRBV6-1 with TRBJ2-5, with TRBD2 identical over 8 bases. Trimming at V came to 7 bases and at J to 0 bases, leaving 19 bases not matched to a gene. There are 19 residues in the CDR3. Germline lookup yields CDR1 MNHNS and CDR2 SASEGT. For the CDR3, the DNA is TGTGCCAGCACCCCCTCTAAAAGGAAGGTACTAGCGGACCAAGAGACCCAGTACTTC. It yields the protein CASTPSKRKVLADQETQYF.

The sample holds one count of this clonotype. This chain links TRBV5-1 with TRBJ2-7, with D perhaps TRBD1 (5 bases). Between the trimmed V and J ends, which lost 1 base and 1 base, there was a span of 12 bases. This CDR3 comprises 15 residues. CDR1 SGHRS and CDR2 YFSETQ come from the germline V gene. CDR3 sequence: CASSLNTGDSYEQYF. The CDR3 coding sequence is TGCGCCAGCAGCTTGAACACAGGAGATTCCTACGAGCAGTACTTC. The variable domain in full, completed from reference TRBV5-1 and TRBJ2-7, reads KAGVTQTPRYLIKTRGQQVTLSCSPISGHRSVSWYQQTPGQGLQFLFEYFSETQRNKGNFPGRFSGRQFSNSRSEMNVSTLELGDSALYLCASSLNTGDSYEQYFGPGTRLTVT.

The chain uses TRBV11-2 and TRBJ2-3, with D perhaps being TRBD1 or TRBD2 (5 bases each). The V gene's germline CDR1 is SGHAT and CDR2 FQNNGV. The CDR3 is 17 amino acids. Trimming shortened V by 5 bases and J by 1 base, and 19 bases separated the two germline ends. The CDR3 sequence: CASSHEGVRAGTDTQYF. The CDR3 DNA is TGTGCCAGCAGCCACGAGGGTGTCAGGGCCGGCACAGATACGCAGTATTTT.

The chain employs TRBV19 and TRBJ2-1; 7 positions agree with TRBD1. V lost 5 bases to trimming and J lost 9 bases; unmatched junction nucleotides: 10. There are 14 residues in the CDR3. Germline CDR1 and CDR2: LNHDA and SQIVND (reference sequence). CDR3 in amino acids: CASSGDRRRIEQFF. CDR3 nucleotide sequence: TGTGCCAGTAGTGGGGACAGACGGCGCATTGAGCAGTTCTTC.

In this sample, this clonotype turned up once. The chain carries TRBV20-1 and TRBJ1-2; D unresolved. Germline lookup yields CDR1 DFQATT and CDR2 SNEGSKA (reference sequence). The CDR3 spans 10 residues. Trimming pared 1 base from V and 13 bases from J, leaving 10 bases between. The CDR3 coding sequence is TGCAGTGCTAGAGCCTTATTTTCCACCTTC. This sequence encodes CSARALFSTF.

The V call is TRBV20-1, the J call TRBJ1-5, with D possibly matching TRBD1 (5 bases). The CDR3 is made up of 16 amino acids. CDR1 DFQATT and CDR2 SNEGSKA come from the germline V gene (reference sequence). The germline V and J ends were trimmed by 0 bases and 5 bases, with 17 bases remaining between them. The CDR3 loop reads CSARETVPRGDQPQHF. The DNA for the CDR3 is TGCAGTGCTAGAGAAACGGTTCCACGAGGGGATCAGCCCCAGCATTTT.

This chain uses TRBV20-1 with TRBJ2-7; D is perhaps TRBD2 (6 bases). Per the germline V gene, CDR1 is DFQATT and CDR2 is SNEGSKA (reference sequence). CDR3 size: 16 residues. The ends were cut back, 2 bases at V and 0 bases at J, with 17 bases in the middle. CDR3 in amino acids: CSARLPWRDSSYEQYF. CDR3 coding DNA: TGCAGTGCTAGACTTCCCTGGCGGGACTCCTCCTACGAGCAGTACTTC.

This sequence joins TRBV2 and TRBJ1-2, with D perhaps matching TRBD1 (6 bases). Trimming left V 0 bases short and J 5 bases short, with 16 bases between. Germline CDR1 reads SNHLY; CDR2 reads FYNNEI. The CDR3 contains 16 residues. The CDR3 region is CASSEALRDTLYGYTF. Written as DNA, the CDR3 is TGTGCCAGCAGTGAAGCGCTTCGGGACACCTTGTATGGCTACACCTTC.

The V call is TRBV2, the J call TRBJ1-6; 12 positions match TRBD1. The junction had 3 bases not matched to a gene; V was cut back by 1 base and J by 8 bases. This CDR3 has 16 amino acids. CDR1 and CDR2 from the germline V gene are SNHLY and FYNNEI. CDR3 in amino acids: CASSEEGTGGDSPLHF. CDR3 in DNA: TGTGCCAGCAGTGAAGAAGGGACAGGGGGCGATTCACCCCTCCACTTT.

The chain joins TRBV6-5 to TRBJ1-2; 10 nucleotides agree with TRBD1. This CDR3 has 14 amino acids. The germline V gene encodes CDR1 MNHEY and CDR2 SVGAGI. V was pared by 5 bases and J by 4 bases, with 4 bases of the junction left unmatched. CDR3 in amino acids: CASSPTGGGYGYTF. CDR3 DNA: TGTGCCAGCAGTCCGACAGGGGGCGGCTATGGCTACACCTTC.

The chain is built from TRBV7-8 and TRBJ2-3; TRBD2 matches at 9 bases. Germline CDR1 is SGHVS and CDR2 is FQNEAQ. After removal of 0 bases from V and 6 bases from J, the junction contained 4 bases not matched to a gene. This CDR3 spans 15 amino acids. For the CDR3, the DNA is TGTGCCAGCAGCTTAGCGGCGGGAGGGGGGGATACGCAGTATTTT. Its protein product is CASSLAAGGGDTQYF.

The V and J genes are TRBV6-2 or TRBV6-3 and TRBJ2-7; 9 nucleotides align to TRBD2. From germline, CDR1 is MNHEY and CDR2 SVGEGT. V was clipped by 5 bases and J by 6 bases; unmatched bases: 17. The CDR3 extends over 17 amino acids. CDR3 DNA: TGTGCCAGCAGTACGGTTCGGCGGGAGGGCCAATTTCGCGAGCAGTACTTC. Its protein product is CASSTVRREGQFREQYF.

CDR3 loop: CASSYELAGIEQYF. CDR3 coding DNA: TGTGCCAGCAGTTACGAACTAGCGGGTATCGAGCAGTACTTC. V gene TRBV6-2 or TRBV6-3 combines with J gene TRBJ2-7, with 9 positions matching TRBD2. Germline-derived CDR1 and CDR2 are MNHEY and SVGEGT. V gave up 2 bases and J gave up 6 bases; unmatched junction bases: 5. The CDR3 contains 14 residues.

This chain joins TRBV6-1 and TRBJ2-3; tentatively, D is TRBD1 (6 bases). This CDR3 spans 15 amino acids. With 6 bases removed from V and 9 bases from J, the gap between germline ends came to 22 bases. Germline CDR1 MNHNS, CDR2 SASEGT. In DNA, the CDR3 is TGTGCCAGCAGCCCAGGGGACCTCTACGGAGAGACGCAGTATTTT. Translating gives CASSPGDLYGETQYF.

The chain is built from TRBV29-1 and TRBJ2-1; TRBD2 might be the D (5 bases). V dropped 5 bases and J dropped 9 bases, with 17 bases sitting between them. Germline assignment: CDR1 SQVTM and CDR2 ANQGSEA. This CDR3 is 13 amino acids long. This chain's CDR3 is CSVSTRGGVEQFF. CDR3 coding DNA: TGCAGCGTTTCCACTCGAGGAGGTGTTGAGCAGTTCTTC.

The chain recombines TRBV30 with TRBJ2-1, with D possibly TRBD2 on 6 matching bases. The germline V and J ends were trimmed by 2 bases and 4 bases, with 12 bases remaining between them. The CDR3 loop spans 14 amino acids. The germline CDR1 and CDR2 sequences are GTSNPN and SVGIG (reference sequence). The CDR3 DNA reads as TGTGCCTGGAGTATGGGGGGACCATACAATGAGCAGTTCTTC. It is translated as CAWSMGGPYNEQFF. Complete variable domain (other parts from reference TRBV30 and TRBJ2-1): SQTIHQWPATLVQPVGSPLSLECTVEGTSNPNLYWYRQAAGRGLQLLFYSVGIGQISSEVPQNLSASRPQDRQFILSSKKLLLSDSGFYLCAWSMGGPYNEQFFGPGTRLTVL.